Listed below are T cell receptor beta chains from one sample, sequenced in a study of CXCR3-negative and CXCR3-positive naive CD8 T cells. Reprocessing the 5' RACE reads, TCRdb reports a single entry for every CDR3 protein and omits DNA. The data show about 9,600 distinct CDR3 sequences, and the top ten clones hold 1%. Sequencing was carried out using naive CXCR3- CD8+ T cells from blood. Receptor source: a human donor in good health. Some clones in this sample may be carry-over from other donors' samples. CDR3s include the opening cysteine and the closing phenylalanine or tryptophan. Size values are once, few and many counts, or a class for expanded clones, and some rows have none.

cdr3_length	v_call	j_call	clone_size	cdr3_aa
15	TRBV29-1	TRBJ2-1	.	CSVESHRTSYNEQFF
16	TRBV4-1	TRBJ2-1	medium-sized	CASSQEGGIPGNEQFF
15	TRBV25-1	TRBJ2-1	.	CASSALAGVVGEQFF
14	TRBV2	TRBJ1-2	medium-sized	CASSEVHQSYGYTF
13	TRBV27	TRBJ1-2	medium-sized	CASSLSGDYGYTF
17	TRBV5-8	TRBJ2-3	medium-sized	CASSPTGLAGGTDTQYF
15	TRBV20-1	TRBJ2-1	medium-sized	CSASFTRSVYNEQFF
14	TRBV5-6	TRBJ2-5	.	CASSLTGLLQTQYF
17	TRBV27	TRBJ2-7	.	CASSEPWTSGSTYEQYF
15	TRBV20-1	TRBJ2-1	.	CSARGGLDRYNEQFF
12	TRBV2	TRBJ2-1	.	CASSDPSNEQFF
14	TRBV7-2	TRBJ2-1	.	CASSGAGSWDEQFF
12	TRBV12-3/TRBV12-4	TRBJ2-5	medium-sized	CASSSDGETQYF
12	TRBV20-1	TRBJ2-3	.	CSARDQLDTQYF
15	TRBV18	TRBJ1-4	medium-sized	CASSPDDGTNEKLFF
13	TRBV5-1	TRBJ2-7	medium-sized	CASSLEIGVEQYF
13	TRBV29-1	TRBJ2-5	medium-sized	CSVSYGRGQTQYF
12	TRBV12-3/TRBV12-4	TRBJ1-1	medium-sized	CASSLAGPEAFF
16	TRBV20-1	TRBJ2-7	medium-sized	CSARAVGGMSSYEQYF
16	TRBV5-1	TRBJ2-4	medium-sized	CASSIGTGTSKNIQYF
14	TRBV29-1	TRBJ2-7	.	CSVDGLAGLYEQYF
12	TRBV29-1	TRBJ2-1	.	CSVDEGIHEQFF
15	TRBV7-9	TRBJ2-7	.	CASSSPDRGDYEQYF
13	TRBV20-1	TRBJ1-1	medium-sized	CSARMRGNTEAFF
15	TRBV29-1	TRBJ2-1	.	CSVDPPGQGANEQFF
13	TRBV29-1	TRBJ1-1	.	CSACDRGNTEAFF
14	TRBV6-6	TRBJ2-1	medium-sized	CASSTLRGVDEQFF
15	TRBV7-9	TRBJ2-2	medium-sized	CASSSRLVPSGELFF
16	TRBV5-6	TRBJ2-2	medium-sized	CASSLGTVANTGELFF
14	TRBV29-1	TRBJ2-6	.	CSVELEAGANVLTF
15	TRBV12-5	TRBJ1-2	.	CASGLGTVLNYGYTF
16	TRBV3-1	TRBJ2-7	.	CASSQAVTELSYEQYF
15	TRBV29-1	TRBJ2-3	.	CSAPGSGGLTDTQYF
15	TRBV6-5	TRBJ2-5	medium-sized	CASSYSMGVQETQYF
13	TRBV25-1	TRBJ1-1	medium-sized	CASGQGGSTEAFF
18	TRBV10-3	TRBJ1-4	medium-sized	CAISADRDSRASNEKLFF
15	TRBV14	TRBJ2-7	.	CASSPTQGAGEEQYF